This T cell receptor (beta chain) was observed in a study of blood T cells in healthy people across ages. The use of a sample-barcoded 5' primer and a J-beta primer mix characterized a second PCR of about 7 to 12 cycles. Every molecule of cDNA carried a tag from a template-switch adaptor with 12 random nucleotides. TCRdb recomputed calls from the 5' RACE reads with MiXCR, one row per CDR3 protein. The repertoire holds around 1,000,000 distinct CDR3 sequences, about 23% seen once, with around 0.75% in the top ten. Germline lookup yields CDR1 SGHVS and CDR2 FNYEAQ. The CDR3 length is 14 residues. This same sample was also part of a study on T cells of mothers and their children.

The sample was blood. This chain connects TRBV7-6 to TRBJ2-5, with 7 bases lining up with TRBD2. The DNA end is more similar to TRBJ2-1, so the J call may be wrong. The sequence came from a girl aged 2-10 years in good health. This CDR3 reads CASSETLREPSQFF. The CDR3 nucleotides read TGTGCCAGCAGCGAGACTTTGCGGGAGCCTAGTCAGTTCTTC.